This T cell receptor (beta chain) was obtained from a study of cytomegalovirus exposure and HLA in healthy donors. Study findings and constraints: Most CMV-associated TCR beta chains appeared HLA-restricted in a later analysis. An observed cluster of highly shared sequence variants was recorded as a likely sequencing artifact. Productive rates of about 87% or about 30% were seen for most TCR beta V segments in an earlier analysis.

The CDR3 is 14 residues long. The J segment lost 6 bases and the V segment lost 0 bases, leaving 3 bases of the junction unmatched. Germline CDR1 reads LGHNA; CDR2 reads YSLEER. PCR primers comprised 60 Vbeta and 13 Jbeta primers. Profiled with immunoSEQ multiplex PCR; TCRdb holds only in-frame clones, not every one. The sample carries 95,000 to 100,000 clones, 60% to 75% recorded once. A note on this clone: What it binds is unknown.

This chain uses TRBV4-3 with TRBJ2-3; 7 positions agree with TRBD2. This clonotype was sampled from a woman aged 40 to 55 in good health and CMV-seronegative. The specimen sequenced was PBMCs. CDR3 sequence reads: CASSQDWGGDTQYF. In DNA, the CDR3 is TGCGCCAGCAGCCAAGATTGGGGGGGGGATACGCAGTATTTT.